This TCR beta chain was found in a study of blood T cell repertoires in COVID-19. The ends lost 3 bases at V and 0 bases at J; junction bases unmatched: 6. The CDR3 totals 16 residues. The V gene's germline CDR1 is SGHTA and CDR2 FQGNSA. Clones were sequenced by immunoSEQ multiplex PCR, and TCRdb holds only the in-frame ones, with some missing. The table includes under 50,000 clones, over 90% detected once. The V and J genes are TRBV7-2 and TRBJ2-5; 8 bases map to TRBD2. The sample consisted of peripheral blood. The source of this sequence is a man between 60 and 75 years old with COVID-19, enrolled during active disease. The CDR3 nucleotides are TGTGCCAGCAGCTTCCGGCGGGGGGTAGACCAAGAGACCCAGTACTTC. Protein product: CASSFRRGVDQETQYF.